This T cell receptor beta chain was identified in a study of CXCR3-negative and CXCR3-positive naive CD8 T cells. Points from the study as a whole: When CXCR3-positive naive cells were set against CXCR3-negative naive cells, the former had more hydrophobic TRB CDR3s. Similar levels of surface CD5 were seen between naive subsets; TCR strength was inferred from TRB CDR3 properties. CXCR3-negative and CXCR3-positive naive cells shared comparable TRBV-TRBJ usage, but memory cells did not.

This CDR3 spans 14 amino acids. On this clonotype itself: What it binds is not known.

Preparation of TRB cDNA libraries relied on 5' RACE carrying UMI labels. TCRdb re-called the 5' RACE reads and gives one entry per CDR3 protein, without DNA. There are 100,000 to 150,000 distinct CDR3 sequences in the sample, with 0.29% held by the top ten. Sample: naive CXCR3- CD8+ T cells from blood. As to subset: CD45RO-CCR7+CD27+CD95- naive CD8+ T cells lacking CXCR3 (TNR3-). This receptor was identified in a human donor in good health. Some clones in this sample may be carry-over from other donors' samples. The chain uses TRBV12-3 or TRBV12-4 and TRBJ2-3; with no DNA, the TCRdb D assignment of TRBD1 cannot be verified. The CDR3: CASSAGVSTDTQYF.